This is a list of T cell receptor beta chains from one sample in a study of blood T cell repertoires in COVID-19. Data came from immunoSEQ multiplex PCR; TCRdb stores just in-frame clones and leaves some out. The table has tens of thousands of clones, around 88% seen once. Material for sequencing was peripheral blood. These receptors were taken from a woman aged 80 or older with acute or convalescent COVID-19. Each CDR3 is given with its conserved first and last residue. D genes are given only for firm matches. Clone size is given for some rows only: seen once, a few or many times, or a class if the clone is expanded.

NA	NA	TRBV27	TRBJ1-4	CASSEVTGRNEKLFF	TGTGCCAGCAGTGAGGTCACAGGTCGCAATGAAAAACTGTTTTTT
NA	NA	TRBV28	TRBJ1-1	CASSSPWAGNTEAFF	TGTGCCAGCAGTTCCCCGTGGGCTGGGAACACTGAAGCTTTCTTT
few	NA	TRBV6-5	TRBJ1-1	CASRTLSEAFF	TGTGCCAGCAGAACATTGTCTGAAGCTTTCTTT
NA	NA	TRBV19	TRBJ2-1	CASSISAHSYNEQFF	TGTGCCAGTAGTATATCAGCGCACTCCTACAATGAGCAGTTCTTC
NA	NA	TRBV15	TRBJ2-7	CATSPTASWSSYEQYF	TGTGCCACCAGCCCAACCGCGTCCTGGAGCTCCTACGAGCAGTACTTC
NA	TRBD2	TRBV27	TRBJ2-3	CASSPPPGLFSDTQYF	TGTGCCAGCAGTCCCCCGCCGGGACTATTTTCAGATACGCAGTATTTT
NA	TRBD1	TRBV18	TRBJ2-2	CASSQDRAGELFF	TGTGCCAGCTCACAAGACAGGGCCGGGGAGCTGTTTTTT
NA	TRBD2	TRBV5-4	TRBJ2-1	CASRSTSGGSEQFF	TGTGCCAGCAGGTCAACTAGCGGGGGGAGTGAGCAGTTCTTC
few	NA	TRBV21-1	TRBJ1-1	CASSKVAENTEAFF	TGTGCCAGCAGCAAAGTGGCAGAGAACACTGAAGCTTTCTTT
once	TRBD1	TRBV27	TRBJ2-7	CASRRPGQTYEQYF	TGTGCCAGCAGGAGACCGGGACAGACCTACGAGCAGTACTTC
NA	NA	TRBV29-1	TRBJ1-2	CSVEGGFGYTF	TGCAGCGTGGAGGGAGGGTTCGGCTACACCTTC
NA	NA	TRBV2	TRBJ1-5	CASSAQGGDQPQHF	TGTGCCAGCAGTGCACAGGGCGGTGATCAGCCCCAGCATTTT